The present T cell receptor (beta chain) was sequenced within a study of regulatory T cells in long-lasting Graves disease. Study results and caveats: It was possible that the small sample size reduced accuracy. The researchers studied only peripheral blood, not thyroid tissue. Persistent Graves' cases showed lower TCR diversity than newly diagnosed cases.

Trimming took off 0 bases at V and 4 bases at J, with 18 bases between the two ends. CDR1 KGHSH and CDR2 LQKENI come from the germline V gene. The CDR3 has 17 amino acids. Through Arm-PCR of CDR3 regions and iRepertoire HTBI primers, TCR beta libraries were built. TCRdb re-derived calls from the multiplex PCR reads in MiXCR, one entry per CDR3 protein. Counted here are about 200,000 distinct CDR3 sequences, around 17% occurring once; the ten biggest clones make up approximately 24%. Time point noted: newly diagnosed GD, antithyroid drugs for less than 3 months. From PBMCs, RNA was extracted and then used to make the TCR library. The source of the patients was an endocrinology department in Xi'an, China. This clonotype was recorded at least ten times. Its antigen is not known.

This chain joins TRBV18 and TRBJ2-5, with a tentative D call TRBD1 (5 bases). The sample in question was peripheral blood mononuclear cells (PBMCs), obtained at new diagnosis, from a patient treated with antithyroid drugs. This receptor was obtained from a female donor with Graves disease. The CDR3 region has the DNA TGTGCCAGCTCACCACCATCGGGCAGGGTGGTGCGAGAGACCCAGTACTTC. Encoded protein: CASSPPSGRVVRETQYF.